This T cell receptor (beta chain) was observed in a study of blood T cell repertoires in COVID-19. Study at large: Material from acute and convalescent COVID-19 was sourced from the United States, Italy and Spain. In each case, the material was cDNA or gDNA derived from T cells, B-cell-depleted T cells, or PBMCs.

In the study's own analysis: Cell counts per sample came from amplifying reference gene primers. Produced via immunoSEQ multiplex PCR; TCRdb's table is partial and in-frame only. V and J calls and clone size come straight from that table; D and trimming were deduced from the DNA. The table has 200,000 to 250,000 clones, around 80% seen once; the top ten hold roughly 6%. From germline, CDR1 is LGHDT and CDR2 YNNKEL (reference sequence). Germline trimming cut 3 bases from V and 7 bases from J; bases unmatched to any gene: 7. The CDR3 contains 15 residues. Sequencing was done on a sample of peripheral blood. This sequence was found in a woman between 65 and 79 years old with acute or convalescent COVID-19. This chain links TRBV3-1 (or the pseudogene TRBV3-2) with TRBJ2-3; 10 nucleotides line up with TRBD1. The CDR3 nucleotides read TGTGCCAGCAGCCAGACAGGGGGCGCGAGGAATACGCAGTATTTT. Translated, it gives CASSQTGGARNTQYF.